This T cell receptor beta chain was sequenced during a study of blood T cell repertoires in COVID-19. Study information: The United States, Italy and Spain provided the acute and convalescent COVID-19 samples.

The CDR3 has 13 residues. Germline loops: CDR1 SGHAT, CDR2 FQNNGV. Trimming took off 1 base at V and 6 bases at J, with 6 bases between the two ends. Using immunoSEQ multiplex PCR, the repertoire was profiled, and TCRdb retains in-frame clones only, with some absent. This table has just over 650,000 clones, around 89% appearing once. The V call is TRBV11-2, the J call TRBJ2-2; D is unclear. What was sequenced was peripheral blood. The TCR originated in a woman younger than 35 with acute or convalescent COVID-19. CDR3 region: CASSLAVPGELFF. CDR3 bases: TGTGCCAGCAGCTTAGCAGTCCCCGGGGAGCTGTTTTTT.